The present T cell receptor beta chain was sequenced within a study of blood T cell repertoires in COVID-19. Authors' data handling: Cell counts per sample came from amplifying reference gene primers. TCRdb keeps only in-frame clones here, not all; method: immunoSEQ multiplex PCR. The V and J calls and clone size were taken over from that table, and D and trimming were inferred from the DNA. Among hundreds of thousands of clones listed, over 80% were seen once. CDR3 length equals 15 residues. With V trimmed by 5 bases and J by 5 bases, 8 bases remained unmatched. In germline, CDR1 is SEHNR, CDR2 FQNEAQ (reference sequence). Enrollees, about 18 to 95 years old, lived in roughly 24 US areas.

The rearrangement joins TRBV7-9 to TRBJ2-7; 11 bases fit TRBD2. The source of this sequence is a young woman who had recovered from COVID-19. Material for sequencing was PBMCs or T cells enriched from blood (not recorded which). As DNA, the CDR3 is TGTGCCAGCAGCCGTAGCGGGAGGGTCTTCAACGAGCAGTACTTC. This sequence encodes CASSRSGRVFNEQYF.